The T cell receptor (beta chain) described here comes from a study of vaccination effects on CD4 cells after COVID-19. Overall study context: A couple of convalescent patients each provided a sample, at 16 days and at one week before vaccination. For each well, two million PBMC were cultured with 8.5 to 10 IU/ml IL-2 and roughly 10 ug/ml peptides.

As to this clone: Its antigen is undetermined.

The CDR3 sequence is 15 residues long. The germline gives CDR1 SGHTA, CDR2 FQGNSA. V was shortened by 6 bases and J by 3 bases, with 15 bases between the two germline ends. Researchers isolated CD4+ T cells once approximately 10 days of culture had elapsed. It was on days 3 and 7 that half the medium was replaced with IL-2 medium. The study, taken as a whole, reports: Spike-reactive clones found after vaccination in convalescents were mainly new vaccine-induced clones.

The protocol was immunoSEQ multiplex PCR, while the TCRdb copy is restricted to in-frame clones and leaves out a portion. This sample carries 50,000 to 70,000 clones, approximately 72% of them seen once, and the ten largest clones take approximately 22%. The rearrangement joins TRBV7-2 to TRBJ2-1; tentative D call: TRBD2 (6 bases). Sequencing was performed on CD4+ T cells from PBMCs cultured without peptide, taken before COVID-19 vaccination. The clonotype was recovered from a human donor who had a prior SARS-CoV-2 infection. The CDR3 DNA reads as TGTGCCAGCAGTCGAGGAGGGGCATACTACAATGAGCAGTTCTTC. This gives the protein CASSRGGAYYNEQFF.